This paragraph covers one T cell receptor (beta chain) sequence. Produced via immunoSEQ multiplex PCR; TCRdb's table is partial and in-frame only. The repertoire includes fewer than 55,000 clones, 82% of them detected once, and less than 15% sits in the top ten. The record originates from a study of identifying expanded T cells in peripheral blood. Trimming took 1 base from V and 3 from J, leaving 21 bases between them. This CDR3 has 18 residues. From germline, CDR1 is SGHAT and CDR2 FQNNGV. The chain combines TRBV11-2 with TRBJ1-1; D gene ambiguous. The sample comprised blood. This TCR was sampled from a person aged 18 to 75 in good health. The CDR3 coding sequence is TGTGCCAGCAGCTTAGTAGTGGACCCGGTACTTAGCTACACTGAAGCTTTCTTT. It codes for CASSLVVDPVLSYTEAFF.